This T cell receptor beta chain was identified during a study of OX40 agonist ivuxolimab in advanced cancers. Study overall: Prior checkpoint blockade (anti-PD-1, anti-PD-L1 or anti-CTLA-4) was permitted; approximately 41% had it.

The repertoire was sequenced with immunoSEQ multiplex PCR; TCRdb's copy has only in-frame clones and lacks some. The table lists tens of thousands of clones, approximately 92% of them singletons. This CDR3 is built from 15 residues. Germline values: CDR1 SEHNR, CDR2 FQNEAQ (reference sequence). V trimming: 5 bases; J trimming: 5 bases; junction bases outside the gene matches: 8. The chain employs TRBV7-9 and TRBJ1-2; 10 bases fit TRBD1. The TCR sequence derives from an adult with an advanced solid tumor such as melanoma, head and neck, liver or kidney cancer. Sequenced here: CD4+ or CD8+ T cells sorted from blood, sampled in a trial of the OX40 agonist ivuxolimab. CDR3 in DNA: TGTGCCAGCAGCCTCCGGGACAGGGGAGGGTATGGCTACACCTTC. Its protein is CASSLRDRGGYGYTF.